This T cell receptor beta chain originates from a study of identical twins. Whole-study findings and limits: Insertions ran lower in abundant cord blood beta clonotypes, though not in memory repertoires.

TCRdb used MiXCR to reprocess the 5' RACE reads, holding one entry per CDR3 protein. The repertoire has 470,000 or so distinct CDR3 sequences, 20% to 25% of them found once; the top ten carry approximately 2.9%. This clonotype has just a few counts. Its target is unknown. The CDR3 has 13 amino acids. V was shortened by 3 bases and J by 7 bases, with 10 bases between the two germline ends. CDR1 ENHRY and CDR2 SYGVKD come from the germline V gene. These data were also filed under a second study, of T cells expressing NK-cell markers. In that study: HCMV specificity of the expanded NKG2C+ T cell clones was not established.

Sample: CD4+ T cells sorted from blood. The source of this sequence is a woman between 18 and 30 years old in good health. The gene calls are TRBV10-3 and TRBJ2-1, with D unresolved. In nucleotides, the CDR3 is TGTGCCATCAGTGACCTCAGTTCTAATGAGCAGTTCTTC. Translation gives CAISDLSSNEQFF.